Below, 19 T cell receptor beta chains from the same sample are listed, as sequenced in a study of radiotherapy plus CTLA-4 blockade in lung cancer. TCRdb keeps only in-frame clones here, not all; method: immunoSEQ multiplex PCR. There are about 59,000 clones in the sample; approximately 68% occur only once, and about 9% lies in the top ten. Sequenced here: peripheral blood, sampled from a patient treated with radiotherapy plus ipilimumab. These TCRs come from a human donor with non-small cell lung cancer whose response to radiotherapy plus ipilimumab could not be evaluated.

This chain connects TRBV5-1 to TRBJ2-5; tentative D call: TRBD2 (5 bases). Looked up from germline, CDR1 is SGHRS and CDR2 is YFSETQ. V was pared by 0 bases and J by 4 bases, with 19 bases between. The CDR3 consists of 17 residues. The DNA for the CDR3 is TGCGCCAGCAGCTTGGCCCGGGGTGTCAGTGTCGGAGAGACCCAGTACTTC. This encodes CASSLARGVSVGETQYF. Combining the CDR3 with reference TRBV5-1 and TRBJ2-5 gives the whole variable domain KAGVTQTPRYLIKTRGQQVTLSCSPISGHRSVSWYQQTPGQGLQFLFEYFSETQRNKGNFPGRFSGRQFSNSRSEMNVSTLELGDSALYLCASSLARGVSVGETQYFGPGTRLLVL.

The chain has TRBV6-5 and TRBJ1-2, with TRBD1 as a possible D gene (5 bases). Per germline, CDR1 MNHEY and CDR2 SVGAGI. This CDR3 contains 14 residues. With 2 bases removed from V and 3 bases from J, the gap between germline ends came to 10 bases. The CDR3: CASSYGQGHYGYTF. The CDR3 DNA reads as TGTGCCAGCAGTTACGGGCAGGGCCACTATGGCTACACCTTC.

The genes are TRBV11-3 and TRBJ1-2, with D uncertain. Germline V gene sequence: CDR1 SGHNT, CDR2 YENEEA. The CDR3 is 13 residues long. Trimming took 0 bases from V and 8 from J, leaving 10 bases between them. The CDR3 loop reads CASSLDIGKGYTF. The CDR3 coding sequence is TGTGCCAGCAGCTTAGATATCGGGAAAGGCTACACCTTC.

The V and J genes are TRBV18 and TRBJ2-7; D call uncertain. The CDR3 length is 12 residues. V was trimmed by 5 bases and J by 0 bases, leaving 5 bases between them. Per germline, CDR1 KGHSH and CDR2 LQKENI. The CDR3 spells CASSTYSYEQYF. In DNA form, the CDR3 reads TGTGCCAGCTCAACCTACTCCTACGAGCAGTACTTC.

This rearrangement joins TRBV27 to TRBJ2-7; 7 nucleotides agree with TRBD1. J gave up 5 bases and V 4 bases, and 5 bases lay outside the gene matches. Germline V gene data show CDR1 as MNHEY and CDR2 as SMNVEV (reference sequence). CDR3 length: 13 residues. DNA of the CDR3: TGTGCCAGCAGTTATAGGGGGCTGAACGAGCAGTACTTC. Protein product: CASSYRGLNEQYF.

The chain uses TRBV2 and TRBJ2-1, with 9 bases fitting TRBD1. The junction had 5 bases not matched to a gene; V was cut back by 7 bases and J by 7 bases. Germline lookup yields CDR1 SNHLY and CDR2 FYNNEI. The CDR3 spans 13 residues. The CDR3 sequence is CASTRDRENEQFF. In DNA form, the CDR3 reads TGTGCCAGCACTCGGGACAGGGAAAATGAGCAGTTCTTC.

This clone appeared a single time. The chain links TRBV18 to TRBJ1-4, with TRBD1 identical over 9 bases. J gave up 8 bases and V 3 bases, and 7 bases lay outside the gene matches. Germline V lookup: CDR1 KGHSH, CDR2 LQKENI. This CDR3 is built from 15 residues. CDR3 region: CASSPPGQGQEKLFF. The CDR3 DNA sequence: TGTGCCAGCTCACCCCCGGGACAGGGACAAGAAAAACTGTTTTTT.

The chain uses TRBV27 and TRBJ2-5, with D possibly being TRBD2 (6 bases). The V and J ends lost 3 bases and 5 bases respectively, with 16 bases between them. CDR1 and CDR2 (germline): MNHEY, SMNVEV (reference sequence). The CDR3 length is 15 residues. The CDR3 nucleotides are TGTGCCAGCAGTTTGTTTTCAAGTGGGGGGGAGACCCAGTACTTC. Residues: CASSLFSSGGETQYF.

This clone has a handful of counts. V gene TRBV5-1 combines with J gene TRBJ1-2, with D perhaps matching TRBD1 (5 bases). The V gene lost 0 bases and the J gene lost 4 bases, with 13 bases spanning the gap. CDR3 length equals 15 residues. From germline, CDR1 is SGHRS and CDR2 YFSETQ. CDR3 DNA: TGCGCCAGCAGCTTGGACGGGGGTTGGAGCTATGGCTACACCTTC. Translated, it gives CASSLDGGWSYGYTF.

V usage is TRBV28 and J usage is TRBJ2-3; a weak D match, TRBD2 (5 bases). CDR3 length: 13 amino acids. Trimming removed 7 bases at V and 1 base at J, with 9 bases between. Per the germline V gene, CDR1 is MDHEN and CDR2 is SYDVKM. Written as DNA, the CDR3 is TGTGCCAGCATCCGGGGAGGCACAGATACGCAGTATTTT. Amino acids: CASIRGGTDTQYF. The full variable domain, in which reference TRBV28 and TRBJ2-3 provide the parts outside the CDR3, is DVKVTQSSRYLVKRTGEKVFLECVQDMDHENMFWYRQDPGLGLRLIYFSYDVKMKEKGDIPEGYSVSREKKERFSLILESASTNQTSMYLCASIRGGTDTQYFGPGTRLTVL.

The chain is built from TRBV5-1 and TRBJ2-3; 16 bases are shared with TRBD2. Germline CDR1 and CDR2: SGHRS and YFSETQ. The V segment lost 4 bases and the J segment 4 bases; nucleotides outside the gene matches: 6. The CDR3 spans 17 residues. As DNA, the CDR3 is TGCGCCAGCAGCAGAGGGACTAGCGGGGGGGCAGCAGATACGCAGTATTTT. Translation: CASSRGTSGGAADTQYF. Combining the CDR3 with reference TRBV5-1 and TRBJ2-3 gives the whole variable domain KAGVTQTPRYLIKTRGQQVTLSCSPISGHRSVSWYQQTPGQGLQFLFEYFSETQRNKGNFPGRFSGRQFSNSRSEMNVSTLELGDSALYLCASSRGTSGGAADTQYFGPGTRLTVL.

This clone was seen once. J is TRBJ1-2 and V is TRBV18, with 8 bases identical to TRBD1. Germline values: CDR1 KGHSH, CDR2 LQKENI. The CDR3 length is 12 residues. V trimming: 5 bases; J trimming: 8 bases; junction bases outside the gene matches: 4. The CDR3: CASSNRDRGYTF. The CDR3 DNA sequence: TGTGCCAGCTCAAACCGGGACAGGGGCTACACCTTC.

The chain carries TRBV5-1 and TRBJ2-3; 11 bases align to TRBD2. Looked up from germline, CDR1 is SGHRS and CDR2 is YFSETQ. V dropped 2 bases and J dropped 6; count of bases not matched to a gene: 11. The CDR3 consists of 17 residues. Here the CDR3 reads CASSLLAGGDSQDTQYF. The CDR3 DNA is TGCGCCAGCAGCTTATTAGCGGGGGGGGACTCCCAGGATACGCAGTATTTT. Full variable domain (outside the CDR3, taken from reference TRBV5-1 and TRBJ2-3): KAGVTQTPRYLIKTRGQQVTLSCSPISGHRSVSWYQQTPGQGLQFLFEYFSETQRNKGNFPGRFSGRQFSNSRSEMNVSTLELGDSALYLCASSLLAGGDSQDTQYFGPGTRLTVL.

The rearrangement uses TRBV5-8 and TRBJ2-1, with 7 bases matching TRBD1. The CDR3 is 15 amino acids. Germline V gene sequence: CDR1 SGHTS, CDR2 YDEGEE. With 1 base clipped from V and 5 bases from J, the junction kept 6 bases outside the gene matches. The chain's CDR3 is CASSLRGGVNNEQFF. CDR3 bases: TGTGCCAGCAGCTTGAGAGGGGGCGTAAACAATGAGCAGTTCTTC.

In this sample, this clone turned up once. The chain employs TRBV5-1 and TRBJ2-3, with D perhaps TRBD2 (5 bases). V was pared by 0 bases and J by 1 base, with 9 bases between. The CDR3 totals 15 residues. Germline CDR1 reads SGHRS; CDR2 reads YFSETQ. The CDR3 DNA sequence: TGCGCCAGCAGCTTGGCCGGTAGCGGCACAGATACGCAGTATTTT. It specifies CASSLAGSGTDTQYF. The full variable domain, in which reference TRBV5-1 and TRBJ2-3 provide the parts outside the CDR3, is KAGVTQTPRYLIKTRGQQVTLSCSPISGHRSVSWYQQTPGQGLQFLFEYFSETQRNKGNFPGRFSGRQFSNSRSEMNVSTLELGDSALYLCASSLAGSGTDTQYFGPGTRLTVL.

The gene calls are TRBV29-1 and TRBJ2-1, with D perhaps TRBD2 (5 bases). The germline CDR1 and CDR2 sequences are SQVTM and ANQGSEA. The CDR3 spans 14 residues. V was shortened by 3 bases and J by 6 bases, with 15 bases between the two germline ends. CDR3 amino acids: CSVDALRVGNEQFF. The DNA for the CDR3 is TGCAGCGTTGACGCATTGAGGGTGGGCAATGAGCAGTTCTTC.

This clone was seen a single time. The same CDR3 also results from other DNA sequences found in this sample. The chain combines TRBV4-2 with TRBJ2-1, with 10 nucleotides matching TRBD2. V was clipped by 0 bases and J by 5 bases; unmatched bases: 4. The CDR3 sequence is 16 residues long. Per the germline V gene, CDR1 is LGHNA and CDR2 is YNFKEQ. The CDR3 nucleotides are TGTGCCAGCAGCCAAGATGCAGCGGGGGGGCACAATGAGCAGTTCTTC. Translated, it gives CASSQDAAGGHNEQFF.

The V call is TRBV5-6, the J call TRBJ1-1; a possible D gene is TRBD1 (6 bases). V was clipped by 3 bases and J by 1 base, with 10 bases between them. Germline values: CDR1 SGHDT, CDR2 YYEEEE. The CDR3 consists of 14 residues. The CDR3 region has the DNA TGTGCCAGCAGCTCCTGGACAGCGAACACTGAAGCTTTCTTT. Residues: CASSSWTANTEAFF.

The CDR3 reads CASSVGTGVWSPLHF. The CDR3 nucleotides are TGTGCCAGCAGCGTAGGGACAGGGGTTTGGTCACCCCTCCACTTT. V gene TRBV9 combines with J gene TRBJ1-6; TRBD1 matches 9 bases. Germline V lookup: CDR1 SGDLS, CDR2 YYNGEE. V lost 0 bases, J lost 10 bases, and 5 bases stayed unmatched. The CDR3 sequence is 15 residues long.